The table lists the clone carrying this T cell receptor (beta chain) with a few counts. This specimen comes from a study of patients and donors after allogeneic stem cell transplantation. The germline V gene encodes CDR1 MNHEY and CDR2 SMNVEV (reference sequence). The CDR3 extends over 17 amino acids. The V gene lost 2 bases and the J gene lost 2 bases, with 17 bases spanning the gap. TCRdb ran MiXCR on the RT-PCR reads and lists one entry per CDR3 protein. The table shows about 150,000 distinct CDR3 sequences, with 37% occurring only once. This sequence joins TRBV27 and TRBJ2-3, with D perhaps assigned TRBD1 or TRBD2 (5 bases each). The clonotype comes from a human donor who was either an allogeneic HSCT recipient or a stem cell or donor lymphocyte infusion donor (not recorded which). It is not recorded whose cells these are; they may come from a transplant donor. Sequences were obtained from blood, either unsorted or a sorted T cell fraction (not recorded which). The CDR3 DNA reads as TGTGCCAGCAGTTTAACAGGCAGGTTGGGGGTCACAGATACGCAGTATTTT. It yields the protein CASSLTGRLGVTDTQYF.